The clone carrying this TCR beta chain was seen repeatedly, ten times or more. Its antigen is unknown. This CDR3 has 16 amino acids. Germline assignment: CDR1 MNHEY and CDR2 SMNVEV (reference sequence). Germline trimming cut 6 bases from V and 3 bases from J; bases unmatched to any gene: 11. This entry belongs to a study of T cells in Graves' hyperthyroidism and ophthalmopathy. Study findings and constraints: Most clonotypes expanded in the thyroid (above 0.001) were also present in blood. Stable hyperthyroidism and ophthalmopathy were separated using 13 V-J signatures.

RNA transcripts provided the source from which TCR beta CDR3 regions were amplified. The HTBI set primed first-round TCR CDR3 RT-PCR. MiXCR, applied by TCRdb to the multiplex PCR reads, yields one record per CDR3 protein. The table has some 620,000 distinct CDR3 sequences, roughly 17% seen once. The hyperthyroidism patients had all been newly diagnosed, and their disease duration was under 2 months. Their ages ranged from 18 to 65 years. Diagnosis relied on clinical symptoms, serum thyroxine and TRAb, thyroid ultrasound and orbital computed tomography. Material: blood. The TCR originated in a woman aged 25 to 39 with Graves' hyperthyroidism. V gene TRBV27 combines with J gene TRBJ1-1, with 9 bases matching TRBD1. Here the CDR3 DNA reads TGTGCCAGCAGCCGCTCACCGGGACAGGGTTACACTGAAGCTTTCTTT. Its translation: CASSRSPGQGYTEAFF.